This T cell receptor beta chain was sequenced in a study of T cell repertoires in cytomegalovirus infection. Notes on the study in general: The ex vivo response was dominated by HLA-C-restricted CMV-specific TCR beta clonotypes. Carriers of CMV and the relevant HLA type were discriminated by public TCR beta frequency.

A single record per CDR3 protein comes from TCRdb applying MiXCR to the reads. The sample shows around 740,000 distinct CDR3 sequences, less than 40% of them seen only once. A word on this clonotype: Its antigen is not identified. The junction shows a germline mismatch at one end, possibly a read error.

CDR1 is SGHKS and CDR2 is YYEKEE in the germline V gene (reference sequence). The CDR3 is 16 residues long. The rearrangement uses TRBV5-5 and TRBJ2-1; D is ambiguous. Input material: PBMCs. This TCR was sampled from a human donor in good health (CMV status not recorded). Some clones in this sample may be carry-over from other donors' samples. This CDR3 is CVSSVQIWRGPNEQFF. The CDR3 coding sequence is TGTGTCAGCAGCGTTCAGATTTGGCGAGGTCCTAATGAGCAGTTCTTC.